Reported below is one TCR beta chain. Its target antigen remains unknown. No much larger clone exists at a distance of one base, and base qualities are not known. Receptors were amplified or captured by the immunoSEQ multiplex PCR assay. Imported from immuneACCESS, the table was reduced by TCRdb to in-frame sequences with V and J called. These copies leave out some clones; in studies compared against another copy, an unresolved V gene accounts for under half, and the cause of the remainder is not known. This sample has 70,000 or so clones in its table, and approximately 88% of those were observed once. The ten largest account for about 15% of the sample. This specimen belongs to a study of control samples from healthy donors and cancer patients (dated by TCRdb to 2020 to 2021). The CDR3 starts with the cysteine, ends with the phenylalanine, and has 13 residues. Only CDR3 DNA is held: 39 bases, read in frame from base 1. CDR1 is given as GTSNPN and CDR2 as SVGIG, both from the germline V gene (reference sequence). V and J are truncated by 4 bases and 0 bases respectively, leaving an intervening sequence of 9 bases.

The source of this sequence is a man aged 45 to 65 in good health. Sequencing was performed on blood. The chain is encoded by TRBV30 joined to TRBJ2-5; 5 matching bases give a weak D call of TRBD1. This receptor has the CDR3 CAWNRGNQETQYF. The DNA sequence is given as TGTGCCTGGAATAGGGGCAACCAAGAGACCCAGTACTTC.